One T cell receptor beta chain is described in this entry. The entry originates in a study of cytomegalovirus exposure and HLA in healthy donors. 60 Vbeta and 13 Jbeta primers were used in PCR. As processed by the authors: Some 9.9 million of some 80 million unique TCR beta chains were shared, per a later count. TCRdb's copy holds only in-frame clones and misses some; the assay was immunoSEQ multiplex PCR. V, J and clone size are taken as reported in that table, and D and trimming were inferred from the DNA itself. The sample holds approximately 200,000 clones, 65% to 90% seen once. The CDR3 covers 18 residues. Germline CDR1 is SGHTS and CDR2 is YDEGEE. Trimming cost V 0 bases and J 0 bases; bases outside gene matches: 4.

The sequence was collected from a girl aged 5-17 years in good health and CMV-seronegative. Sequences were obtained from PBMCs. The rearrangement uses TRBV5-8 and TRBJ1-4; TRBD1 matches 11 bases. CDR3 sequence reads: CASSLGTGGFSTNEKLFF. For the CDR3, the DNA is TGTGCCAGCAGCTTGGGGACAGGGGGCTTCTCAACTAATGAAAAACTGTTTTTT.